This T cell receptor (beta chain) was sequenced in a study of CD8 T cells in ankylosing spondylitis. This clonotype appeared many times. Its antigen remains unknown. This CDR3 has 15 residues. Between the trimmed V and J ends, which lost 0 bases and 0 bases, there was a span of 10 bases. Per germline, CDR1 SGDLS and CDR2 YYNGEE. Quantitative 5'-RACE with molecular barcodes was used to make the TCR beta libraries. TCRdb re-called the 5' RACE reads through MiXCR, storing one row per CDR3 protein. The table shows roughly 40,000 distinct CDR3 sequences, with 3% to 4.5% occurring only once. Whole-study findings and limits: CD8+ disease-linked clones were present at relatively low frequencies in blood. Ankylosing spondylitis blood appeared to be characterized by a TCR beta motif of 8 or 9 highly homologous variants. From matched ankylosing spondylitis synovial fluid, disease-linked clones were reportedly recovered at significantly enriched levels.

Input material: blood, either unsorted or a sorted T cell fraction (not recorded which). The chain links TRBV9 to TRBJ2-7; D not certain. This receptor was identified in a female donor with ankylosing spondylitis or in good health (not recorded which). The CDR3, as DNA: TGTGCCAGCAGCGTAGGGGCCGCGGCCTCCTACGAGCAGTACTTC. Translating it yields CASSVGAAASYEQYF.